This T cell receptor (beta chain) was retrieved from a study of PD-1 blockade in classical Hodgkin lymphoma. TCRdb keeps only in-frame clones here, not all; method: immunoSEQ multiplex PCR. The sample contains 55,000 to 65,000 clones, around 89% of which appear only once. After autologous stem cell transplantation all patients relapsed, and prior brentuximab vedotin exposure differed between cohorts. Worth noting for this clone: The antigen is not known.

The length of the CDR3 is 14 residues. Germline V gene lookup returns CDR1 MNHNY and CDR2 SVGAGI (reference sequence). V shed 7 bases and J shed 5 bases, with 15 bases lying between them. Whole-study results and caveats: Some patients started nivolumab under 1 year after ASCT, and they were excluded.

The TCR originated in a human donor with classical Hodgkin lymphoma. Source: peripheral blood mononuclear cells (PBMCs), taken at baseline. This chain uses TRBV6-6 with TRBJ1-5; D is ambiguous. The CDR3 region has the DNA TGTGCCAGCAAGAATGGGCGAGACCATCAGCCCCAGCATTTT. Its protein is CASKNGRDHQPQHF.